This T cell receptor (beta chain) comes out of a study of regulatory T cells in long-lasting Graves disease. Study-level findings and limits: Persistent disease preferred TRBV28, TRBJ1-2 and TRBJ2-5.

Note on this clonotype: Antigen specificity is unknown.

The CDR3 loop spans 13 amino acids. Germline CDR1 and CDR2: SGHRS and YFSETQ. Trimming pared 3 bases from V and 5 bases from J, leaving 12 bases between. The time point is: newly diagnosed GD, antithyroid drugs for less than 3 months. Researchers made the TCR library from RNA that was extracted from PBMCs. Construction of TCR beta libraries relied on iRepertoire HTBI primers and on Arm-PCR targeting CDR3 regions. A single record per CDR3 protein comes from TCRdb applying MiXCR to the multiplex PCR reads. Of about 420,000 distinct CDR3 sequences in the sample, roughly 15% were seen once. Another study also made use of these data, one on T cells in Graves' hyperthyroidism and ophthalmopathy.

This sequence joins TRBV5-1 and TRBJ2-7; D possibly uses TRBD1 or TRBD2 (6 bases each). The sample in question was peripheral blood mononuclear cells (PBMCs), obtained at new diagnosis, from a patient treated with antithyroid drugs. This TCR was sampled from a woman between 18 and 29 years old with Graves disease. The CDR3 protein is CASSSLGGNEQYF. The CDR3 DNA reads as TGCGCCAGCAGCTCTCTAGGGGGGAACGAGCAGTACTTC.